This T cell receptor beta chain was profiled in a study of shared clonotypes between healthy human individuals. Trimming took off 5 bases at V and 14 bases at J, with 9 bases between the two ends. The CDR3 length is 8 residues. The V gene's germline CDR1 is DFQATT and CDR2 SNEGSKA (reference sequence). TCRdb's table, derived via immunoSEQ multiplex PCR, lists solely in-frame clones and lacks some. The table lists approximately 1,000,000 clones, more than 75% of them singletons, with about 0.52% in the top ten. The rearrangement joins TRBV20-1 to TRBJ1-2; D is unclear. The material sequenced was memory CD4+ T cells from PBMCs. The subset: CD45RA-negative fraction. This receptor was taken from a man aged 18-30 years in good health. Some clones in this sample may be carry-over from other donors' samples. CDR3 sequence: CSAGRETF. DNA of the CDR3: TGCAGTGCTGGTAGAGAGACCTTC.